This is a list of T cell receptor beta chains from one sample in a study of molecular identifiers for immune sequencing clone quantification. MiXCR, run by TCRdb on the PCR reads, gives a single entry per CDR3 protein. This table has 20,000 to 30,000 distinct CDR3 sequences, 15% to 20% appearing once. Sequenced sample: naive CD8+ T cells from blood, with Jurkat cell RNA spiked in. All receptors come from a human donor in good health. Some libraries in this study had Jurkat cell RNA spiked in. The CDR3 runs from the conserved cysteine through the conserved F or W.

TRBV4-3	14	CASSQDRMNTEAFF
TRBV6-2/TRBV6-3	14	CASSYERDFYGYTF
TRBV7-6	18	CASSPGTGGGFGNQPQHF
TRBV4-1	16	CASSQDPGGKQETQYF
TRBV19	14	CASSIVWGNYEQYF
TRBV20-1	15	CSARTWGSVTDTQYF
TRBV20-1	14	CSARVPWQGYEQYF
TRBV27	13	CASSSSSRLEQYF
TRBV24-1	13	CATSDSLGVTQYF
TRBV28	13	CASSGSGANVLTF
TRBV4-1	12	CASSDRGYEQYF
TRBV4-3	15	CASSPGPAASYEQYF
TRBV30	24	CAWSVRRGVIDRREGLRGTDTQYF
TRBV13	15	CASSRLSSGMVEQYF
TRBV30	13	CAWSWGIGYGYTF
TRBV6-5	15	CASSAGTGGFQPQHF
TRBV5-1	18	CASSLEPPGTSGVYEQYF
TRBV4-2	12	CASTLDYNEQFF
TRBV20-1	13	CSARDSWFTEAFF
TRBV27	15	CASSLAGHGNQPQHF
TRBV7-9	12	CASRGETGELFF
TRBV28	14	CASSLGQGVGPQHF
TRBV6-2/TRBV6-3	14	CASSHPAENQPQHF
TRBV20-1	17	CSASNPRTGGAYQPQHF
TRBV7-9	16	CASSLTGTENTDTQYF
TRBV29-1	13	CSVEQWSYNEQFF
TRBV7-9	15	CASSRTQGVDTEAFF
TRBV7-9	12	CASSLVAYEQYF
TRBV20-1	16	CSATNRDRGSGGELFF
TRBV7-8	13	CASSPGNTGELFF
TRBV4-1	15	CASSQAPGSNQPQHF
TRBV28	14	CASSLNSITGELFF
TRBV5-1	15	CASSSTDSVGYGYTF
TRBV6-5	12	CASSPDGLEQYF
TRBV5-1	15	CASSLGQGALPEAFF
TRBV2	17	CASNQGTGVIAKNIQYF
TRBV18	13	CASSPSDRLEAFF
TRBV7-8	12	CASSPQYTEAFF
TRBV28	13	CASSFRGTDTQYF
TRBV6-2/TRBV6-3	15	CASSQGQVSNQPQHF
TRBV5-6	13	CASSLALLDMQYF
TRBV30	10	CAWQLETQYF
TRBV29-1	13	CSVVSQRWSGYTF
TRBV10-1	14	CASSESPGAYEQYF
TRBV19	11	CASSRSYGYTF
TRBV6-6	15	CASRPDRTSTDTQYF
TRBV10-3	16	CAISDPLTGGHLEAFF
TRBV30	14	CAWADPTENTEAFF
TRBV20-1	15	CSASYRGESTDTQYF
TRBV3-1	13	CASSLVGAYEQYF